This TCR beta chain was recovered during a study of regulatory T cells in long-lasting Graves disease. At the level of the study: Graves' cases, newly diagnosed, had used antithyroid drugs under 3 months. The study, taken as a whole, reports: There were preferences for TRBV28, TRBJ1-2 and TRBJ2-5 in persistent disease. Sharing of public clonotypes was greater in persistent patients (about 3,000) than in new patients (around 880).

At least ten counts were recorded for this clonotype. The antigen remains undetermined. Time point specified: newly diagnosed GD, antithyroid drugs for less than 3 months. Researchers made the TCR library from RNA that was extracted from PBMCs. Arm-PCR of CDR3 regions and iRepertoire HTBI primers were the basis on which TCR beta libraries were built. Original processing notes: Sample data revealed roughly 62 TRBV and under 15 TRBJ segments. TCRdb called the multiplex PCR reads again in MiXCR, with one record for every CDR3 protein. Clone size and V and J calls follow TCRdb, not the original study. This sample yields approximately 250,000 distinct CDR3 sequences, of which approximately 20% are seen a single time; more than 20% belongs to the top ten. Germline V CDR1 and CDR2: MRHNA, SNTAGT. The CDR3 has 14 residues. V lost 3 bases and J lost 1, with 9 bases in between.

The V call is TRBV6-4, the J call TRBJ1-1, with D hard to call. Sample: peripheral blood mononuclear cells (PBMCs), taken at new diagnosis, from a patient treated with antithyroid drugs. This TCR was recovered from a female donor with Graves disease. CDR3 protein: CASSEGAGNTEAFF. In nucleotides, the CDR3 is TGTGCCAGCAGTGAGGGTGCAGGGAACACTGAAGCTTTCTTT.